Presented here are 8 T cell receptor beta chains from one specimen sequenced in a study of blood T cells in healthy people across ages. Together with a sample-barcoded 5' primer, a J-beta primer mix was included in a second PCR lasting roughly 7 to 11 cycles. TCRdb re-called the 5' RACE reads through MiXCR, storing one row per CDR3 protein. The data hold some 760,000 distinct CDR3 sequences, with around 25% observed a single time. The same data also contributed to another study, on T cells of mothers and their children.

Material: blood. The receptor source for this set is a boy between 5 and 17 years old in good health.

The CDR3 DNA sequence: TGCGCCAGCAGCCAAGATATAAGGCAGGGGGAAGAAAAACTGTTTTTT. It encodes CASSQDIRQGEEKLFF. This rearrangement joins TRBV4-1 to TRBJ1-4; TRBD1 matches 7 bases. In germline, CDR1 is MGHRA, CDR2 YSYEKL. V lost 0 bases, J lost 8 bases, and 9 bases stayed unmatched. There are 16 residues in the CDR3.

A few counts support this clonotype. The gene calls are TRBV3-1 and TRBJ2-3, with D possibly TRBD2 on 5 matching bases. The CDR3 is 17 residues long. V gave up 4 bases and J gave up 3 bases, with 20 bases separating them. Germline CDR1 reads LGHDT; CDR2 reads YNNKEL (reference sequence). CDR3 in amino acids: CASSRYNSGLGTDTQYF. For the CDR3, the DNA is TGTGCCAGCAGCCGATATAACTCCGGACTGGGGACAGATACGCAGTATTTT.

This clonotype was recorded a few times. The rearrangement joins TRBV27 to TRBJ1-2; 9 bases match TRBD1. V shed 4 bases, J shed 8 bases, and the junction held 8 bases outside the gene matches. The CDR3 consists of 14 residues. Germline CDR1 and CDR2: MNHEY and SMNVEV (reference sequence). The CDR3 bases are TGTGCCAGCAGTTCCTCTCACACAGGGGGCGGCTACACCTTC. Translation gives CASSSSHTGGGYTF.

This clonotype was counted only a few times. The chain carries TRBV7-9 and TRBJ2-5, with 8 bases fitting TRBD2. The CDR3 totals 16 residues. Germline CDR1 and CDR2: SEHNR and FQNEAQ (reference sequence). V lost 3 bases, J lost 2 bases, and 8 bases stayed unmatched. The DNA of the CDR3 is TGTGCCAGCAGCTTCATAGACGGGGGGGAACAAGAGACCCAGTACTTC. It is translated as CASSFIDGGEQETQYF.

The chain combines TRBV29-1 with TRBJ2-5, with a weak D call TRBD1 (5 bases). The CDR3 has 12 residues. Trimming left V 4 bases short and J 5 bases short, with 11 bases between. In germline, CDR1 is SQVTM, CDR2 ANQGSEA. CDR3 loop: CSVVPQGETQYF. The CDR3 DNA is TGCAGCGTTGTGCCTCAGGGTGAGACCCAGTACTTC.

V is TRBV5-1 and J is TRBJ2-1, with 12 bases aligning to TRBD2. CDR1 is SGHRS, CDR2 YFSETQ, per germline. The CDR3 length is 18 residues. V lost 2 bases to trimming and J lost 2 bases; unmatched junction nucleotides: 8. CDR3 loop: CASSFRVSSGGAYNEQFF. CDR3 DNA sequence: TGCGCCAGCAGCTTCCGGGTTTCTAGCGGGGGGGCCTACAATGAGCAGTTCTTC.

This clonotype was picked up a small number of times. V gene TRBV11-2 combines with J gene TRBJ1-4; 9 bases line up with TRBD1. Per the germline V gene, CDR1 is SGHAT and CDR2 is FQNNGV. Trimming removed 2 bases from V and 5 bases from J; junction bases left unmatched: 3. This CDR3 contains 15 residues. The CDR3 DNA is TGTGCCAGCAGCTTATGGGGGACAGGGAATGAAAAACTGTTTTTT. Protein sequence: CASSLWGTGNEKLFF.

The gene calls are TRBV6-6 and TRBJ2-5, with D tentatively TRBD2 (6 bases). With 5 bases removed from V and 0 bases from J, the gap between germline ends came to 13 bases. The germline V gene encodes CDR1 MNHNY and CDR2 SVGAGI (reference sequence). The CDR3 totals 15 residues. The CDR3 here is CASSPRTNYQETQYF. In DNA, the CDR3 is TGTGCCAGCAGTCCCCGGACTAACTACCAAGAGACCCAGTACTTC.